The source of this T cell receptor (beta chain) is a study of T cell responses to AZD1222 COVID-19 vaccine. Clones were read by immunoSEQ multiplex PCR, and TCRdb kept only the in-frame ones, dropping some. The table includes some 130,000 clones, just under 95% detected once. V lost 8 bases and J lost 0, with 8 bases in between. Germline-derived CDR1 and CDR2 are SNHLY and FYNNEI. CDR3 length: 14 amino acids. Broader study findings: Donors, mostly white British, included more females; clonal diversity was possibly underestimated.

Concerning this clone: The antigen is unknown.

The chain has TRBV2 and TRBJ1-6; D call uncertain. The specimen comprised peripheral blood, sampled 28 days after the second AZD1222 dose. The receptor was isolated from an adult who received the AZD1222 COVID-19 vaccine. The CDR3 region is CASAVGSYNSPLHF. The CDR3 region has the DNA TGTGCCAGCGCGGTGGGCTCCTATAATTCACCCCTCCACTTT.